The clone carrying this T cell receptor (beta chain) showed up many times. The data derive from a study of CD8+CD57+ T cells in acquired aplastic anemia. The CDR3 extends over 14 amino acids. Trimming stripped 2 bases from V and 8 bases from J, with 13 bases between. Per the germline V gene, CDR1 is MNHEY and CDR2 is SVGAGI. Template material for TCR beta VDJ and CDR3 profiling consisted of genomic DNA. TCRdb processed the reads anew with MiXCR; each CDR3 protein has one entry. This sample has fewer than 250,000 distinct CDR3 sequences, with approximately 49% found just once. The chain has TRBV6-5 and TRBJ2-1; D unclear. The sample taken for sequencing was sorted CD4+, CD8+, or CD8+CD57+ T cells (not recorded which) from PBMCs. This clonotype was obtained from a human donor in good health, serving as a control. CDR3 amino acids: CASSYAGPVDEQFF. The DNA for the CDR3 is TGTGCCAGCAGTTACGCCGGGCCAGTCGATGAGCAGTTCTTC.